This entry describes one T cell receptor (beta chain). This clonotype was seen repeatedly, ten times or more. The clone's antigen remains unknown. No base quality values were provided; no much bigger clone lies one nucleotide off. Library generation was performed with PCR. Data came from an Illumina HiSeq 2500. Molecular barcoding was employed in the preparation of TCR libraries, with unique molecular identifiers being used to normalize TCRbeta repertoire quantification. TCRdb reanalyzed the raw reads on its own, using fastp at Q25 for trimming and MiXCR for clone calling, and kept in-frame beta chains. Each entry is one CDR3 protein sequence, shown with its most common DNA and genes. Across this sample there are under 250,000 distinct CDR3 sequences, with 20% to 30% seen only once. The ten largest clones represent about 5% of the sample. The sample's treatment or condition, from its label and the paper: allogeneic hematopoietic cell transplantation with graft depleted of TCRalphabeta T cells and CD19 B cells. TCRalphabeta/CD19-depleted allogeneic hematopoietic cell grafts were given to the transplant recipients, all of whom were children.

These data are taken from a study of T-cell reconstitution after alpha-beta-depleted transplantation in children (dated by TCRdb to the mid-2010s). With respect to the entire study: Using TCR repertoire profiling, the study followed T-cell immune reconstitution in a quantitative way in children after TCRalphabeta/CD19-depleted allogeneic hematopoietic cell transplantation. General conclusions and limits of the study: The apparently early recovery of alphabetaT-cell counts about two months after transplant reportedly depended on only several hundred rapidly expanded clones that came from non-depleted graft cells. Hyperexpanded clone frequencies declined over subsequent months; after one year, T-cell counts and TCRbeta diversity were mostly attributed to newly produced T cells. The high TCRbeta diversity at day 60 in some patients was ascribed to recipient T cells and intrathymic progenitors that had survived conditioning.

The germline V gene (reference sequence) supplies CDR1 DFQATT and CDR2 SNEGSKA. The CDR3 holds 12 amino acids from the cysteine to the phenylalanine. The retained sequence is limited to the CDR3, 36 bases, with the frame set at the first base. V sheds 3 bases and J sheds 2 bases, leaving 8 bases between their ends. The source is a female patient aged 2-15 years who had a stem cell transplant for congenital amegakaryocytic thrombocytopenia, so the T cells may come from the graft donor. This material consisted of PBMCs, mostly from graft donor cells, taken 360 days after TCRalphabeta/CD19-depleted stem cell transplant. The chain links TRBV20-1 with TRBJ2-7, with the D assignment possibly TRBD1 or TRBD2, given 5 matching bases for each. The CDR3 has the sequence CSASKGPYEQYF. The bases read TGCAGTGCTAGTAAGGGACCCTACGAGCAGTACTTC.